This T cell receptor (beta chain) was recorded in a study of OX40 agonist ivuxolimab in advanced cancers. Background on the study: Patients got intravenous ivuxolimab at 0.01 to 10 mg/kg every 2 weeks. Hepatocellular carcinoma, melanoma, renal cell or head and neck cancer occurred in dose-escalation patients.

Sequencing used immunoSEQ multiplex PCR; TCRdb keeps in-frame clones, though not all of them. The table records roughly 15,000 clones, 82% of them present only once. Notes on the study in general: Relative to CD4+, CD8+ T cells held more expanded clones on average.

The CDR3 has 14 residues. Trimming removed 0 bases from V and 7 bases from J; junction bases left unmatched: 3. Germline V lookup: CDR1 SGDLS, CDR2 YYNGEE. This clone occurred a few times. Its specificity is not known. The genes are TRBV9 and TRBJ2-1, with 8 bases aligning to TRBD1. This specimen consisted of CD4+ or CD8+ T cells sorted from blood, obtained in a trial of the OX40 agonist ivuxolimab. This TCR was sampled from an adult with an advanced solid tumor such as melanoma, head and neck, liver or kidney cancer. The CDR3 region is CASSVVGQGNEQFF. Written as DNA, the CDR3 is TGTGCCAGCAGCGTAGTAGGACAGGGAAATGAGCAGTTCTTC.